This TCR beta chain stems from a study of PD-1 blockade in classical Hodgkin lymphoma. Looking at the study overall: Intravenous infusions of nivolumab 3 mg/kg reached patients every 2 weeks. Study results and limitations: Patients who initiated nivolumab within 1 year of ASCT were excluded. Patients who responded completely had about the same baseline diversity as newly diagnosed patients. Newly diagnosed patients were reported to exhibit reduced baseline TCR diversity relative to healthy donors.

Each and every patient relapsed after autologous stem cell transplantation, and patients got differing brentuximab vedotin exposure. The V gene end was trimmed by 5 bases and the J gene end by 6 bases; junction bases not matched to a gene: 9. Germline V gene lookup returns CDR1 SGHAT and CDR2 FQNNGV. This CDR3 comprises 14 residues. With regard to this clone: Its antigen remains unidentified.

This table comes from immunoSEQ multiplex PCR, and its TCRdb copy is limited to in-frame clones, with some not included. This sample carries 95,000 to 100,000 clones, around 89% of them seen once, and the ten largest clones take about 6.1%. Sequencing was performed on peripheral blood mononuclear cells (PBMCs), taken before the second cycle of nivolumab. The TCR comes from a human donor with classical Hodgkin lymphoma. V usage is TRBV11-2 and J usage is TRBJ2-7, with 8 positions matching TRBD1. This CDR3 is CASSAQRTGSEQYF. CDR3 coding DNA: TGTGCCAGCAGCGCGCAAAGGACAGGGAGCGAGCAGTACTTC.